This T cell receptor beta chain was captured in a study of PD-L1 blockade in urothelial cancer. The wider study: Blood samples had a median of approximately 140,000 T cells, 75,000 to 90,000 unique TCRs, and clonality 0.080. Findings of the study overall: Tumor-associated TCR clones expanded more in blood at 3 weeks in patients with durable benefit.

About this clone: Its cognate antigen is unknown.

This CDR3 region has 16 residues. The V gene's germline CDR1 is SGHRS and CDR2 YFSETQ. V dropped 0 bases and J dropped 4; count of bases not matched to a gene: 2. The sample's time point: peripheral blood 6 weeks after treatment start. PCRs were each spiked with synthetic TCR analog templates. This table comes from immunoSEQ multiplex PCR, and its TCRdb copy is limited to in-frame clones, with some not included. The sample holds some 39,000 clones, more than 75% seen once. This TCR came from a man between 65 and 85 years old with urothelial cancer. The rearrangement uses TRBV5-1 and TRBJ2-3, with 13 bases identical to TRBD2. This specimen consisted of PBMCs, obtained around atezolizumab (anti-PD-L1) treatment. CDR3 DNA: TGCGCCAGCAGCTTGGAGGGACTAGCGGGACCAGATACGCAGTATTTT. Translation gives CASSLEGLAGPDTQYF.